The 14 T cell receptor beta chains below were found in one sample sequenced in a study of spatial heterogeneity in lung cancer. TCRdb re-called the 5' RACE reads with MiXCR, one entry per CDR3 protein. The table has 35,000 to 55,000 distinct CDR3 sequences, about 10% seen once. As to time point: blood at routine non-recurrence follow-up after resection. This specimen was PBMCs, taken at follow-up. Every receptor here comes from a male donor with early-stage non-small cell lung cancer.

In this sample, this clonotype turned up many times. The chain is built from TRBV20-1 and TRBJ1-4; D might be TRBD1 (5 bases). The CDR3 covers 13 residues. The V gene lost 6 bases and the J gene lost 4 bases, with 12 bases spanning the gap. The germline gives CDR1 DFQATT, CDR2 SNEGSKA (reference sequence). CDR3: CSAFGTGNEKLFF. The CDR3 DNA sequence: TGCAGTGCCTTCGGGACGGGTAATGAAAAACTGTTTTTT.

The chain recombines TRBV6-6 with TRBJ1-2, with a possible D match to TRBD1 (6 bases). The CDR3 has 15 residues. Deletions cut 5 bases from V and 8 bases from J, with 21 bases between. Per the germline V gene, CDR1 is MNHNY and CDR2 is SVGAGI (reference sequence). The CDR3, as DNA: TGTGCCAGCAGTACCCTGGGGGCCAGGGCGGAAGGCTACACCTTC. This codes for CASSTLGARAEGYTF.

This clonotype was observed a few times. This chain joins TRBV10-3 and TRBJ2-3, with D possibly being TRBD1 (6 bases). The ends were cut back, 2 bases at V and 1 base at J, with 10 bases in the middle. Germline V lookup: CDR1 ENHRY, CDR2 SYGVKD. The CDR3 covers 15 residues. The CDR3 loop reads CAISEAGEGTDTQYF. CDR3 sequence (DNA): TGTGCCATCAGTGAGGCAGGGGAAGGCACAGATACGCAGTATTTT.

The V and J genes are TRBV27 and TRBJ1-2; D perhaps matches TRBD1 (6 bases). Per germline, CDR1 MNHEY and CDR2 SMNVEV (reference sequence). Trimming cost V 9 bases and J 4 bases, with 18 bases left between them. The CDR3 covers 14 residues. The CDR3 sequence is CASRGGIDLYGYTF. The CDR3 DNA reads as TGTGCCAGTCGAGGGGGGATTGACCTCTATGGCTACACCTTC.

This clonotype showed up many times. The chain has TRBV3-1 and TRBJ2-7, with 11 bases aligning to TRBD2. V lost 2 bases, J lost 1 base, and 7 bases stayed unmatched. Germline assignment: CDR1 LGHDT and CDR2 YNNKEL (reference sequence). The CDR3 extends over 17 amino acids. The CDR3 protein is CASSQRTSGSPSYEQYF. The CDR3, as DNA: TGTGCCAGCAGCCAACGTACTAGCGGGAGCCCGTCCTACGAGCAGTACTTC.

This chain joins TRBV29-1 and TRBJ2-2; 8 bases are shared with TRBD1. Per germline, CDR1 SQVTM and CDR2 ANQGSEA. The CDR3 has 14 amino acids. Unmatched junction bases numbered 5, after V lost 7 bases and J lost 1 base. CDR3 nucleotides: TGCAGCGCAAACAGGGGGAAGAACACCGGGGAGCTGTTTTTT. Residues: CSANRGKNTGELFF.

V usage is TRBV20-1 and J usage is TRBJ2-5; 8 bases align to TRBD2. With V trimmed by 5 bases and J by 0 bases, 11 bases remained unmatched. Per the germline V gene, CDR1 is DFQATT and CDR2 is SNEGSKA (reference sequence). This CDR3 region has 16 residues. CDR3 region: CSAHSFSGTYQETQYF. The CDR3 nucleotides read TGCAGTGCTCATTCCTTTAGCGGGACGTACCAAGAGACCCAGTACTTC.

The table lists this clonotype with many counts. The chain recombines TRBV7-2 with TRBJ1-2; 7 nucleotides match TRBD1. The CDR3 spans 15 residues. CDR1 is SGHTA, CDR2 FQGNSA, per germline. The trim removed 3 bases at V and 9 bases at J, leaving 13 bases unmatched. The chain's CDR3 is CASSFIDRAPGSYTF. The DNA for the CDR3 is TGTGCCAGCAGCTTCATCGACAGGGCCCCTGGAAGCTACACCTTC.

In this sample, this clonotype turned up many times. The chain carries TRBV12-3 or TRBV12-4 and TRBJ1-2; D is undetermined. The V gene lost 2 bases and the J gene lost 8 bases, with 15 bases spanning the gap. CDR3 length: 14 residues. CDR3 coding DNA: TGTGCCAGCAGTTTAATCTGGCTCCCTGGGGGCTACACCTTC. Translating gives CASSLIWLPGGYTF.

The table lists this clonotype with many counts. V is TRBV6-2 or TRBV6-3 and J is TRBJ2-7, with 7 bases lining up with TRBD1. V dropped 8 bases and J dropped 4; count of bases not matched to a gene: 8. This CDR3 has 13 amino acids. CDR1 and CDR2 (germline): MNHEY, SVGEGT. In DNA form, the CDR3 reads TGTGCCAGCGGGACAGAGAACCTTTACGAGCAGTACTTC. Its protein product is CASGTENLYEQYF.

This clonotype was recorded at least ten times. The V and J genes are TRBV7-9 and TRBJ1-1, with 12 nucleotides matching TRBD1. V lost 4 bases and J lost 4; bases outside the gene matches: 13. The germline V gene has CDR1 SEHNR and CDR2 FQNEAQ (reference sequence). The CDR3 runs to 18 residues. CDR3 residues: CASSSPPGQGAVGTEAFF. The DNA of the CDR3 is TGTGCCAGCAGCTCACCTCCGGGACAGGGGGCGGTTGGCACTGAAGCTTTCTTT.

This clonotype was counted ten times or more. The chain recombines TRBV5-4 with TRBJ1-1; weak D call: TRBD1 (6 bases). CDR3 size: 15 residues. The V and J ends lost 4 bases and 1 base respectively, with 14 bases between them. Germline CDR1 and CDR2: SGHNT and YYREEE (reference sequence). CDR3 residues: CASSLYRARNTEAFF. The CDR3 DNA follows: TGTGCCAGCAGCCTTTACAGGGCTAGGAACACTGAAGCTTTCTTT.

This clonotype was counted only a few times. The rearrangement joins TRBV29-1 to TRBJ1-1; D is uncertain. There are 13 residues in the CDR3. Germline values: CDR1 SQVTM, CDR2 ANQGSEA. Trimming stripped 8 bases from V and 2 bases from J, with 15 bases between. Here the CDR3 reads CSTIRAVNTEAFF. The CDR3 DNA follows: TGCAGCACAATCCGGGCCGTAAACACTGAAGCTTTCTTT.

At least ten counts were recorded for this clonotype. This sequence joins TRBV5-1 and TRBJ1-5; D is perhaps TRBD1 (6 bases). CDR3 length: 15 residues. Trimming stripped 0 bases from V and 6 bases from J, with 13 bases between. CDR1 is SGHRS and CDR2 is YFSETQ in the germline V gene. The CDR3, as DNA: TGCGCCAGCAGCTTGGCCGGGGGGGCGAGTCAGCCCCAGCATTTT. It translates to CASSLAGGASQPQHF.